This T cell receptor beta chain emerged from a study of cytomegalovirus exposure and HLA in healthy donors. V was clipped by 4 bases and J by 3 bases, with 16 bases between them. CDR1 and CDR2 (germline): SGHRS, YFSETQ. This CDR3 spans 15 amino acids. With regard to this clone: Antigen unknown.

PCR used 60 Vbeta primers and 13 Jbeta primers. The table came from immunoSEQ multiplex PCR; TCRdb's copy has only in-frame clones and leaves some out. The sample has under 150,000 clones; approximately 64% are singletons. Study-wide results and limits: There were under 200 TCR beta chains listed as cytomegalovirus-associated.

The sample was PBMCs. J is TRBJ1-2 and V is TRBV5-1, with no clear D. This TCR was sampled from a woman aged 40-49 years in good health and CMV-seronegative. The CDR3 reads CASSHSPVADYGYTF. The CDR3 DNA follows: TGCGCCAGCAGCCATTCCCCCGTGGCGGACTATGGCTACACCTTC.